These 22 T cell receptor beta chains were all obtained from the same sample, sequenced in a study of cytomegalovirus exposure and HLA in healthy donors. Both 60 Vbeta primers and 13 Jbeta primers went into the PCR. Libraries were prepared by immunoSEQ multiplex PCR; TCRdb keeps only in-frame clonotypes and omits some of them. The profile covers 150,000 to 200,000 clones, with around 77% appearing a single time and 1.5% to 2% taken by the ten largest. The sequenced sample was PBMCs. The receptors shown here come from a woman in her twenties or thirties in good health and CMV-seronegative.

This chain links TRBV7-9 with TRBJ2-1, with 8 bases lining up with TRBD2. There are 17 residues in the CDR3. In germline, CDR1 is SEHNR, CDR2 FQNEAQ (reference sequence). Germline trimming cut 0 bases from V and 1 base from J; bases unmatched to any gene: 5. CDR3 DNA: TGTGCCAGCAGCTTAGCGGGGGGCGGGAGGTCCTACAATGAGCAGTTCTTC. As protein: CASSLAGGGRSYNEQFF.

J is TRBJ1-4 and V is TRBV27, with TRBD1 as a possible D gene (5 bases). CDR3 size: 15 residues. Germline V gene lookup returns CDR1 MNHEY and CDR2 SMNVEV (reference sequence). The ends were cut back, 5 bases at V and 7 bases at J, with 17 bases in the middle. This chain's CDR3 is CASSLTGLIFEKLFF. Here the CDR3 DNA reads TGTGCCAGCAGTCTCACGGGACTGATATTTGAAAAACTGTTTTTT.

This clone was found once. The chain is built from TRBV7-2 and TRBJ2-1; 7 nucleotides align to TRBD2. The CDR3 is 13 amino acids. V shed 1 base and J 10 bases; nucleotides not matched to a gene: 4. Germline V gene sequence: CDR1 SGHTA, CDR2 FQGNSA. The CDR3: CASSLVLASEQFF. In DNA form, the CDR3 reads TGTGCCAGCAGCTTAGTACTAGCGTCCGAGCAGTTCTTC.

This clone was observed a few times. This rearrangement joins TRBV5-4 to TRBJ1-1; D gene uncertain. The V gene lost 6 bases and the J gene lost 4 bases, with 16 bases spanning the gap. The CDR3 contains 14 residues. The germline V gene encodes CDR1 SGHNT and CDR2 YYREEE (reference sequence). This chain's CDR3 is CASTWGASGTEAFF. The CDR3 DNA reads TGTGCCAGCACCTGGGGAGCGTCGGGCACTGAAGCTTTCTTT. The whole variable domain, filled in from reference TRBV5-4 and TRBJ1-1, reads ETGVTQSPTHLIKTRGQQVTLRCSSQSGHNTVSWYQQALGQGPQFIFQYYREEENGRGNFPPRFSGLQFPNYSSELNVNALELDDSALYLCASTWGASGTEAFFGQGTRLTVV.

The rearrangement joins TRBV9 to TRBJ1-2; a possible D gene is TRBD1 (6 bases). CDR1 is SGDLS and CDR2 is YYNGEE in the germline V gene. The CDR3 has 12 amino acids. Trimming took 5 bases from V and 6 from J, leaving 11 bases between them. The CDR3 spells CASSSQGNGYTF. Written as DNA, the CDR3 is TGTGCCAGCAGTTCACAGGGCAATGGCTACACCTTC.

The CDR3 sequence: CAISDYDSSSYEQYF. The CDR3 DNA sequence: TGTGCCATCAGTGACTATGACAGCAGCTCCTACGAGCAGTACTTC. The chain combines TRBV10-3 with TRBJ2-7; TRBD1 is a possible D gene (5 bases). The CDR3 is 15 residues long. CDR1 ENHRY and CDR2 SYGVKD come from the germline V gene. Trimming took off 3 bases at V and 0 bases at J, with 12 bases between the two ends.

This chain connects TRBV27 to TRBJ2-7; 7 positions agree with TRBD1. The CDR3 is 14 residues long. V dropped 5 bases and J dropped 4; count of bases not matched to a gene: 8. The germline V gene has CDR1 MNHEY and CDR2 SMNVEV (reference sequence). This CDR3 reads CASSIRQGRYEQYF. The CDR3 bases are TGTGCCAGCAGTATCCGACAGGGCCGGTACGAGCAGTACTTC.

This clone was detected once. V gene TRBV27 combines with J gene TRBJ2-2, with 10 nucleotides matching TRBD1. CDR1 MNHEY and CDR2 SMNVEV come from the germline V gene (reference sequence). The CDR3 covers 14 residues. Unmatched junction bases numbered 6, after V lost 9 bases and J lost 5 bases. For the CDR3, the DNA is TGTGCCAGTAGACCGGGACAGGGGACCGGGGAGCTGTTTTTT. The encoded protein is CASRPGQGTGELFF.

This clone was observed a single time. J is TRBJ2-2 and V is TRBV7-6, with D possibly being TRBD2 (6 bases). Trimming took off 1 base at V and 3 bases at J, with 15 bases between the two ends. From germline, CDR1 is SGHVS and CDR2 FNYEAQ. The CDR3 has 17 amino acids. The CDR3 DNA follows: TGTGCCAGCAGCTTAGGCAGTGGAGGGCGGGACACCGGGGAGCTGTTTTTT. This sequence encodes CASSLGSGGRDTGELFF.

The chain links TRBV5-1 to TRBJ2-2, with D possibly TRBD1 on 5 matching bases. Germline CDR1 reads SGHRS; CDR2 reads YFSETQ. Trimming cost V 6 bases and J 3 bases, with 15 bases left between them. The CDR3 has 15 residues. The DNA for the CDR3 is TGCGCCAGCACCACAGGATTCTGGGACACCGGGGAGCTGTTTTTT. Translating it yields CASTTGFWDTGELFF.

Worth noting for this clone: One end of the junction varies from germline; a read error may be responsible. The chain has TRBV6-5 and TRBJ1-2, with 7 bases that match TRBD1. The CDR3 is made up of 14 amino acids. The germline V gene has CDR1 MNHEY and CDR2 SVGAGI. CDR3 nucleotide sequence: TGTGCCAGCAGTCAGGGGACAGTGATCTATGGCTACCCCTTC. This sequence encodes CASSQGTVIYGYPF.

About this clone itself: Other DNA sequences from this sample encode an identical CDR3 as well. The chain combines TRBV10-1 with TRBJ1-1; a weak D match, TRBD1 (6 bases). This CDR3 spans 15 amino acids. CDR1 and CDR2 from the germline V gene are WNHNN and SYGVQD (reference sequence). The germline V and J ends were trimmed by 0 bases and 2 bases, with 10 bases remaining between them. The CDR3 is CASSESGQPNTEAFF. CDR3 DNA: TGCGCCAGCAGTGAGTCCGGACAGCCAAACACTGAAGCTTTCTTT.

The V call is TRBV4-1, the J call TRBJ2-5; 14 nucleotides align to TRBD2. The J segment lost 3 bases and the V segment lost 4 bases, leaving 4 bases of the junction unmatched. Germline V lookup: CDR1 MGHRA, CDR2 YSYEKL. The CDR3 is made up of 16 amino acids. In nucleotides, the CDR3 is TGCGCCAGCAGCCTGGGACTAGCGGGAGTGGAAGAGACCCAGTACTTC. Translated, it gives CASSLGLAGVEETQYF.

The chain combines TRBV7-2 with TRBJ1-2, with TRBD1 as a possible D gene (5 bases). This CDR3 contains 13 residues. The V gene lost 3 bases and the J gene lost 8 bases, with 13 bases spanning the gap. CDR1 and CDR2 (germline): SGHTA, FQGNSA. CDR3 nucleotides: TGTGCCAGCAGCTTTTGGGGGGAGGGCGGCTACACCTTC. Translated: CASSFWGEGGYTF.

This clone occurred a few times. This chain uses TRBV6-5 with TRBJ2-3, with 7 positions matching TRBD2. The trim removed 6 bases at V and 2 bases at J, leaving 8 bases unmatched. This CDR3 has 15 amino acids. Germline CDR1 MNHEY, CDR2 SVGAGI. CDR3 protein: CASRESGLNTDTQYF. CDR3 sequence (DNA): TGTGCCAGCAGGGAATCGGGACTAAACACAGATACGCAGTATTTT.

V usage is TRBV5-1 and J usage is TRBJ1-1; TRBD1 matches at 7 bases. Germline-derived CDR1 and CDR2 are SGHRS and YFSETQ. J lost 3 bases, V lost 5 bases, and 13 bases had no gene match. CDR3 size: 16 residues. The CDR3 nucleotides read TGCGCCAGCAGTATCTATCCAGGGGGTTCGGACACTGAAGCTTTCTTT. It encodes CASSIYPGGSDTEAFF.

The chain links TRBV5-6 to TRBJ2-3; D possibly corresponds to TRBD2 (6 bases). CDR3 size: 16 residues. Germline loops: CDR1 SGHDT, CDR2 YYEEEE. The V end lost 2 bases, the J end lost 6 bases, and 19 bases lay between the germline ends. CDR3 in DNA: TGTGCCAGCAGCTTAAGACTAGGGGCTTGGTTGGATACGCAGTATTTT. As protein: CASSLRLGAWLDTQYF.

The CDR3 DNA sequence: TGTGCCAGCAGCCAAGACCCGGGAACACTCCGGGGTGAGCAGTTCTTC. As protein: CASSQDPGTLRGEQFF. The chain uses TRBV4-2 and TRBJ2-1, with D possibly being TRBD2 (5 bases). Trimming cost V 0 bases and J 9 bases, with 18 bases left between them. The CDR3 totals 16 residues. The germline CDR1 and CDR2 sequences are LGHNA and YNFKEQ.

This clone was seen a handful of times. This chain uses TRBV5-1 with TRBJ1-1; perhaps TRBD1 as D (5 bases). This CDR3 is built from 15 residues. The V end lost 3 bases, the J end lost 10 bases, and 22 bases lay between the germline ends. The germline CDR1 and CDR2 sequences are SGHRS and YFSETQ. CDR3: CASSSGGTRNGRAFF. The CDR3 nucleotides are TGCGCCAGCAGCTCCGGCGGGACGAGGAACGGTAGAGCTTTCTTT.

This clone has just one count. The CDR3 sequence is CASTMGLGTEYGYTF. DNA for the CDR3: TGCGCCAGCACCATGGGCCTGGGGACAGAGTATGGCTACACCTTC. The J gene is TRBJ1-2, the V gene TRBV5-1; 7 bases align to TRBD1. Per the germline V gene, CDR1 is SGHRS and CDR2 is YFSETQ. The CDR3 has 15 residues. V was pared by 6 bases and J by 5 bases, with 13 bases of the junction left unmatched. Looking up the rest from reference TRBV5-1 and TRBJ1-2 gives the full variable domain: KAGVTQTPRYLIKTRGQQVTLSCSPISGHRSVSWYQQTPGQGLQFLFEYFSETQRNKGNFPGRFSGRQFSNSRSEMNVSTLELGDSALYLCASTMGLGTEYGYTFGSGTRLTVV.

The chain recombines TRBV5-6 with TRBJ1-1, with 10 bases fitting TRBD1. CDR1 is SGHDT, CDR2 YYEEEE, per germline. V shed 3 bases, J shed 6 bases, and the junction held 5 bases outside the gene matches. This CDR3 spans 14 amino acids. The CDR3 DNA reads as TGTGCCAGCAGCTCCCGGGACAGGGGACCTGAAGCTTTCTTT. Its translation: CASSSRDRGPEAFF.

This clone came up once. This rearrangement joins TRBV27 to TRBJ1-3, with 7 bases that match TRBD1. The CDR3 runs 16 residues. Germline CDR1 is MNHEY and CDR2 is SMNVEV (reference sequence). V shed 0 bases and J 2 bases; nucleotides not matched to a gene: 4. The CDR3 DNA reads TGTGCCAGCAGTTTATCAGGGGGCCAGACTGGAAACACCATATATTTT. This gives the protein CASSLSGGQTGNTIYF.